One and the same sample provided the 10 T cell receptor beta chains below, sequenced in a study of CD8+ T cells in alopecia areata. RNA was extracted and reverse transcribed into cDNA as the sequencing template. Profiled with immunoSEQ multiplex PCR; TCRdb holds only in-frame clones, not every one. The table lists about 250,000 clones, under 70% of them singletons. Sequencing was performed on CD4+ T cells sorted from blood, taken at week 0. These receptors were obtained from a human donor with alopecia areata.

The chain couples TRBV4-1 to TRBJ1-6, with 10 bases fitting TRBD1. Trimming took 4 bases from V and 6 from J; bases not matched to a gene: 0. Germline CDR1 reads MGHRA; CDR2 reads YSYEKL. The CDR3 runs to 14 residues. CDR3 protein: CASSRDRGNSPLHF. Here the CDR3 DNA reads TGCGCCAGCAGCCGGGACAGGGGTAATTCACCCCTCCACTTT.

The rearrangement links TRBV30 to TRBJ2-4; D is perhaps TRBD2 (5 bases). Germline-derived CDR1 and CDR2 are GTSNPN and SVGIG (reference sequence). Trimming took 2 bases from V and 13 from J, leaving 12 bases between them. The CDR3 loop spans 11 amino acids. This chain's CDR3 is CAWSIGVLQYF. CDR3 in DNA: TGTGCCTGGAGTATCGGGGTGCTGCAGTACTTC.

The chain has TRBV29-1 and TRBJ2-4; TRBD2 agrees at 10 bases. J lost 2 bases, V lost 1 base, and 11 bases had no gene match. The CDR3 extends over 18 amino acids. CDR1 and CDR2 from the germline V gene are SQVTM and ANQGSEA. CDR3 sequence: CSVEGSGGAVLTKNIQYF. The CDR3 DNA is TGCAGCGTTGAAGGGAGCGGGGGGGCCGTTCTAACCAAAAACATTCAGTACTTC.

This clone was detected a few times. This chain links TRBV5-1 with TRBJ2-4; TRBD1 is a possible D gene (6 bases). V lost 2 bases to trimming and J lost 1 base, with 7 bases between them. This CDR3 has 14 residues. CDR1 and CDR2 (germline): SGHRS, YFSETQ. The CDR3 region is CASSFQGAKNIQYF. DNA for the CDR3: TGCGCCAGCAGCTTTCAGGGGGCCAAAAACATTCAGTACTTC.

The chain carries TRBV15 and TRBJ2-5; 8 nucleotides match TRBD2. The V segment lost 3 bases and the J segment 1 base; nucleotides outside the gene matches: 16. Germline values: CDR1 LNHNV, CDR2 YYDKDF (reference sequence). The CDR3 runs 19 residues. In DNA, the CDR3 is TGTGCCACCAGCAGTACCGGGGGGGACTCCCGGAGGCCCCAAGAGACCCAGTACTTC. This encodes CATSSTGGDSRRPQETQYF.

The chain is built from TRBV11-2 and TRBJ2-3; the D gene is possibly TRBD1 (6 bases). Germline V gives CDR1 SGHAT, CDR2 FQNNGV. There are 13 residues in the CDR3. V was cut by 7 bases and J by 4 bases, with 12 bases left in between. CDR3 in amino acids: CASNTGPADTQYF. In nucleotides, the CDR3 is TGTGCCAGCAATACAGGGCCAGCAGATACGCAGTATTTT.

This clone occurred a few times. This rearrangement joins TRBV15 to TRBJ2-1; D is unclear. The CDR3 consists of 15 residues. V was clipped by 0 bases and J by 2 bases, with 8 bases between them. Germline V gene sequence: CDR1 LNHNV, CDR2 YYDKDF (reference sequence). The CDR3 here is CATSRESGAYNEQFF. As DNA, the CDR3 is TGTGCCACCAGCAGAGAAAGTGGGGCCTACAATGAGCAGTTCTTC.

The chain is built from TRBV29-1 and TRBJ2-5; no clear D. This CDR3 is 12 amino acids long. The V gene lost 4 bases and the J gene lost 4 bases, with 10 bases spanning the gap. Looked up from germline, CDR1 is SQVTM and CDR2 is ANQGSEA. The CDR3 here is CSVVPDVETQYF. The CDR3 bases are TGCAGCGTTGTTCCGGATGTAGAGACCCAGTACTTC.

The chain carries TRBV9 and TRBJ2-3; 7 bases line up with TRBD1. This CDR3 contains 15 residues. The V segment lost 0 bases and the J segment 2 bases; nucleotides outside the gene matches: 3. Per germline, CDR1 SGDLS and CDR2 YYNGEE. In DNA, the CDR3 is TGTGCCAGCAGCGTAGACAGGGGCTACACAGATACGCAGTATTTT. Its translation is CASSVDRGYTDTQYF.

This chain joins TRBV5-4 and TRBJ2-3, with no clear D. The CDR3 consists of 15 residues. Per germline, CDR1 SGHNT and CDR2 YYREEE (reference sequence). V lost 2 bases and J 0 bases, leaving 10 bases between the germline ends. The CDR3 nucleotides read TGTGCCAGCAGCTTTCCAGGAGCTAGCACAGATACGCAGTATTTT. This sequence encodes CASSFPGASTDTQYF.